This TCR beta chain was retrieved from a study of blood T cell repertoires in COVID-19. Background on the study: The origin of the acute and convalescent COVID-19 samples was the United States, Italy and Spain.

CDR3 length: 15 residues. Germline V lookup: CDR1 SGHTA, CDR2 FQGNSA. Trimming took off 0 bases at V and 6 bases at J, with 12 bases between the two ends. This table comes from immunoSEQ multiplex PCR, and its TCRdb copy is limited to in-frame clones, with some not included. The sample holds about 180,000 clones; 60% to 80% are singletons and the top ten take roughly 17%. V gene TRBV7-2 combines with J gene TRBJ1-5; D not resolved. This TCR was recovered from a woman aged 45-59 years who had recovered from COVID-19. Material: PBMCs or T cells enriched from blood (not recorded which). CDR3 sequence reads: CASSLALGGPQPQHF. In DNA form, the CDR3 reads TGTGCCAGCAGCTTAGCGCTAGGAGGGCCTCAGCCCCAGCATTTT. The whole variable domain, remainder taken from reference TRBV7-2 and TRBJ1-5, is GAGVSQSPSNKVTEKGKDVELRCDPISGHTALYWYRQSLGQGLEFLIYFQGNSAPDKSGLPSDRFSAERTGGSVSTLTIQRTQQEDSAVYLCASSLALGGPQPQHFGDGTRLSIL.